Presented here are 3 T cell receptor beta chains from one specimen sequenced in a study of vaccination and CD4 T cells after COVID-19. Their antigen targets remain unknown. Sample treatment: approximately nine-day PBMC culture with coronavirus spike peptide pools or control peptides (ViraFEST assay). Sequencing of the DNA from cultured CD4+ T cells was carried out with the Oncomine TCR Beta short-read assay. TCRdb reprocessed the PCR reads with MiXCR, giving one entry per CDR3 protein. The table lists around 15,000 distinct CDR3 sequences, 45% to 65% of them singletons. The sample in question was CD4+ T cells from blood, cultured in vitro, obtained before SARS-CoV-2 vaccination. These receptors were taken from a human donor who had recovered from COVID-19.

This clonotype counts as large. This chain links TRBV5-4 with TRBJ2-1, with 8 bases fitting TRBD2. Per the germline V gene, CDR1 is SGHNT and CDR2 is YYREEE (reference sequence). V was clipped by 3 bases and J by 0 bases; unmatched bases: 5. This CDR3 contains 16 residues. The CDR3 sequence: CASSSTSASSYNEQFF. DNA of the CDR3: TGTGCCAGCAGCTCGACTAGCGCCAGCTCCTACAATGAGCAGTTCTTC.

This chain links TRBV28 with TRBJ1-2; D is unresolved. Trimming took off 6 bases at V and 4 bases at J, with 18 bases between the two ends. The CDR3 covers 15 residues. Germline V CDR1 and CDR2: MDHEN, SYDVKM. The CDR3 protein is CASSTSRQPGYGYTF. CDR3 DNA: TGTGCCAGCAGCACCTCCCGGCAACCGGGCTATGGCTACACCTTC.

The CDR3 spells CAWTLGLAGWDTQYF. The CDR3 region has the DNA TGTGCCTGGACCCTCGGACTAGCGGGATGGGATACGCAGTATTTT. The V gene is TRBV30, the J gene TRBJ2-3, with 12 bases identical to TRBD2. The ends lost 4 bases at V and 6 bases at J; junction bases unmatched: 8. This CDR3 has 15 amino acids. Per the germline V gene, CDR1 is GTSNPN and CDR2 is SVGIG (reference sequence).